This T cell receptor beta chain was obtained from a study of early T cells in non-severe SARS-CoV-2 infection. At the level of the study: The input, bulk RNA from unsorted whole blood, was sequenced, and chains were unpaired.

This CDR3 contains 12 residues. Trimming shortened V by 4 bases and J by 5 bases, and 5 bases separated the two germline ends. Germline assignment: CDR1 LGHDT and CDR2 YNNKEL (reference sequence). In its sample, this clonotype was seen many times. Its antigen is unknown. Unique molecular identifiers tagged individual cDNA molecules. MiXCR was run by TCRdb on the 5' RACE reads, yielding one entry per CDR3 protein. Of about 27,000 distinct CDR3 sequences in the sample, 3.5% to 5% were seen once. Study results and limitations: VDJdb matching, biased toward anti-spike CD8 responses, missed private and CD4 specificities.

The sample was whole blood. The TCR comes from an adult who was a healthcare worker with PCR-confirmed SARS-CoV-2 infection or an uninfected control (not recorded which). This rearrangement joins TRBV3-1 to TRBJ2-2; unclear D gene. CDR3 DNA: TGTGCCAGCAGCCCAAGGACCGGGGAGCTGTTTTTT. Amino acids: CASSPRTGELFF.